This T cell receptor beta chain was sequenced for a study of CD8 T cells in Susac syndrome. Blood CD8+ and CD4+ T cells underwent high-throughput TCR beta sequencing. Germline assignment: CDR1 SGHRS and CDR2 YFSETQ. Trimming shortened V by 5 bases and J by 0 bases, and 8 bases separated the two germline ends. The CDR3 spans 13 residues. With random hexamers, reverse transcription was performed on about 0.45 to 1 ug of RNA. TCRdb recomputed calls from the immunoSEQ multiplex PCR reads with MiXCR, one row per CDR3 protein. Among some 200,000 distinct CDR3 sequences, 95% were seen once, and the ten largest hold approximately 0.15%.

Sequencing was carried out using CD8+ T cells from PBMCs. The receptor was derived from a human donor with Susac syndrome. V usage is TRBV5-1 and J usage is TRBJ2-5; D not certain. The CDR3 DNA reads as TGCGCCAGCAGTGGACGGTACCAAGAGACCCAGTACTTC. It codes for CASSGRYQETQYF. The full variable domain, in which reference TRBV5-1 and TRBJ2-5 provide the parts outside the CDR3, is KAGVTQTPRYLIKTRGQQVTLSCSPISGHRSVSWYQQTPGQGLQFLFEYFSETQRNKGNFPGRFSGRQFSNSRSEMNVSTLELGDSALYLCASSGRYQETQYFGPGTRLLVL.